This T cell receptor (beta chain) derives from a study of cytomegalovirus exposure and HLA in healthy donors. In the PCR, 60 Vbeta and 13 Jbeta primers were used. Here immunoSEQ multiplex PCR was the method, and the copy in TCRdb shows in-frame clones only, minus some. The table shows 110,000 to 150,000 clones, with around 78% occurring only once. The TCR comes from a woman in her late teens or twenties in good health and CMV-seropositive. The specimen was PBMCs.

This CDR3 reads CASSPTPGTRRNTEAFF. In DNA form, the CDR3 reads TGTGCCAGCAGCCCCACCCCCGGGACACGAAGGAACACTGAAGCTTTCTTT. J is TRBJ1-1 and V is TRBV7-9; possible D gene TRBD1, 6 bases. V lost 5 bases, J lost 1 base, and 20 bases lay in between. Germline loops: CDR1 SEHNR, CDR2 FQNEAQ (reference sequence). This CDR3 has 17 residues.